The 18 T cell receptor beta chains reported below all come from one sample, sequenced in a study of shared T cell receptors in the human thymus. Sequencing used immunoSEQ multiplex PCR; TCRdb keeps in-frame clones, though not all of them. The sample has about 710,000 clones; around 87% are singletons. Separately, the same data were catalogued under a study of human thymus T cells.

The sequencing sample was made of thymocytes. Receptors originate from a boy in the first two years of life with a congenital heart defect.

This chain joins TRBV7-9 and TRBJ2-5; 8 bases are shared with TRBD1. CDR1 and CDR2 (germline): SEHNR, FQNEAQ (reference sequence). The CDR3 contains 14 residues. V lost 4 bases to trimming and J lost 1 base; unmatched junction nucleotides: 2. The CDR3 DNA is TGTGCCAGCAGCTCAGGGGGCATCCAAGAGACCCAGTACTTC. Its translation: CASSSGGIQETQYF.

This chain joins TRBV6-1 and TRBJ2-3; 8 nucleotides align to TRBD1. This CDR3 spans 20 amino acids. Germline V lookup: CDR1 MNHNS, CDR2 SASEGT. J gave up 2 bases and V 1 base, and 17 bases lay outside the gene matches. The CDR3 nucleotides are TGTGCCAGCAGTGAAGTTTGTAATGGGACAGGCGATATAGCCACAGATACGCAGTATTTT. Its translation is CASSEVCNGTGDIATDTQYF.

The V gene is TRBV19, the J gene TRBJ2-6; a weak D match, TRBD1 (6 bases). V was trimmed by 9 bases and J by 0 bases, leaving 21 bases between them. The CDR3 has 18 residues. The germline CDR1 and CDR2 sequences are LNHDA and SQIVND (reference sequence). CDR3 in DNA: TGTGCCAGCCTCATCAGGGGACCCTCACACTCTGGGGCCAACGTCCTGACTTTC. Amino acids: CASLIRGPSHSGANVLTF.

The V call is TRBV7-8, the J call TRBJ2-7, with TRBD1 identical over 10 bases. Trimming cost V 3 bases and J 5 bases; bases outside gene matches: 4. The CDR3 has 14 amino acids. Germline V CDR1 and CDR2: SGHVS, FQNEAQ. The CDR3: CASSFETGGNEQYF. For the CDR3, the DNA is TGTGCCAGCAGCTTCGAGACAGGGGGCAACGAGCAGTACTTC.

This chain connects TRBV5-6 to TRBJ2-4; 7 nucleotides match TRBD2. This CDR3 contains 16 residues. After removal of 1 base from V and 3 bases from J, the junction contained 7 bases not matched to a gene. Germline CDR1 reads SGHDT; CDR2 reads YYEEEE. For the CDR3, the DNA is TGTGCCAGCAGCTTGAAGGCGGGGGATGTCAAAAACATTCAGTACTTC. This translates into CASSLKAGDVKNIQYF.

This chain connects TRBV5-6 to TRBJ2-2; weak D call: TRBD2 (6 bases). Germline V gives CDR1 SGHDT, CDR2 YYEEEE. The CDR3 is 16 residues long. V shed 1 base and J shed 3 bases, with 13 bases lying between them. The CDR3 region has the DNA TGTGCCAGCAGCTTGTTAGCGGCCCTACACACCGGGGAGCTGTTTTTT. It is translated as CASSLLAALHTGELFF.

The chain has TRBV6-1 and TRBJ2-7; tentatively, D is TRBD1 (5 bases). V lost 3 bases and J lost 2, with 20 bases in between. The CDR3 extends over 17 amino acids. Germline V lookup: CDR1 MNHNS, CDR2 SASEGT. CDR3 DNA sequence: TGTGCCAGCAGTGAGAGTGGCCCTGCTCTGGGGCCCTACGAGCAGTACTTC. Encoded protein: CASSESGPALGPYEQYF.

The chain links TRBV9 to TRBJ2-2, with TRBD2 matching over 9 bases. Germline CDR1 is SGDLS and CDR2 is YYNGEE. This CDR3 has 21 residues. V lost 3 bases, J lost 4 bases, and 22 bases stayed unmatched. Written as DNA, the CDR3 is TGTGCCAGCAGCGCCCAGCTCCTGTCCAGCGGGGGGACTACACCCACCGGGGAGCTGTTTTTT. This sequence encodes CASSAQLLSSGGTTPTGELFF.

A single count supports this clone. This chain links TRBV7-9 with TRBJ2-1; tentatively, D is TRBD2 (6 bases). The CDR3 contains 16 residues. V lost 2 bases and J 5 bases, leaving 16 bases between the germline ends. Germline CDR1 and CDR2: SEHNR and FQNEAQ (reference sequence). CDR3 amino acids: CASSLTTSKTDNEQFF. The CDR3 bases are TGTGCCAGCAGCTTAACCACTAGCAAAACCGACAATGAGCAGTTCTTC.

The V and J genes are TRBV4-1 and TRBJ2-5; D gene unclear. The CDR3 is 16 residues long. Germline V gene data show CDR1 as MGHRA and CDR2 as YSYEKL. V gave up 4 bases and J gave up 2 bases, with 17 bases separating them. The CDR3 DNA reads as TGCGCCAGCAGCCCCTCCGGCGGCTGCTTACAAGAGACCCAGTACTTC. Its translation: CASSPSGGCLQETQYF.

This chain joins TRBV6-6 and TRBJ2-1; the D gene is possibly TRBD2 (5 bases). The germline CDR1 and CDR2 sequences are MNHNY and SVGAGI (reference sequence). There are 15 residues in the CDR3. With 2 bases removed from V and 6 bases from J, the gap between germline ends came to 14 bases. CDR3 sequence reads: CASSYPRGPGNEQFF. The CDR3 DNA reads as TGTGCCAGCAGTTACCCAAGAGGGCCTGGCAATGAGCAGTTCTTC.

The chain couples TRBV29-1 to TRBJ1-2; D gene ambiguous. Germline V gene data show CDR1 as SQVTM and CDR2 as ANQGSEA. The CDR3 loop spans 14 amino acids. V was pared by 3 bases and J by 0 bases, with 11 bases between. In nucleotides, the CDR3 is TGCAGCGTTGACAATTCCGGGGCTAACTATGGCTACACCTTC. Protein product: CSVDNSGANYGYTF.

This rearrangement joins TRBV4-2 to TRBJ2-2; tentatively, D is TRBD2 (5 bases). This CDR3 is 18 amino acids long. Germline assignment: CDR1 LGHNA and CDR2 YNFKEQ. Deletions cut 1 base from V and 0 bases from J, with 15 bases between. This CDR3 is CASSQVTSAGANTGELFF. The CDR3 region has the DNA TGTGCCAGCAGCCAAGTCACGTCGGCGGGCGCGAACACCGGGGAGCTGTTTTTT.

The chain combines TRBV5-1 with TRBJ2-1, with D perhaps TRBD2 (5 bases). Germline V gene lookup returns CDR1 SGHRS and CDR2 YFSETQ. V gave up 0 bases and J gave up 0 bases, with 19 bases separating them. CDR3 length equals 19 residues. This CDR3 reads CASSLGGGGRRSSYNEQFF. In DNA, the CDR3 is TGCGCCAGCAGCTTGGGGGGTGGAGGACGCAGGAGCTCCTACAATGAGCAGTTCTTC.

The V and J genes are TRBV5-6 and TRBJ1-2, with TRBD1 identical over 8 bases. Unmatched junction bases numbered 1, after V lost 4 bases and J lost 2 bases. Germline CDR1 is SGHDT and CDR2 is YYEEEE. The length of the CDR3 is 13 residues. The CDR3 nucleotides read TGTGCCAGCAGCCCAGGGGGCAACTATGGCTACACCTTC. Protein: CASSPGGNYGYTF.

J is TRBJ1-1 and V is TRBV4-1, with D unresolved. Germline V gene lookup returns CDR1 MGHRA and CDR2 YSYEKL. V was pared by 0 bases and J by 4 bases, with 21 bases between. The CDR3 loop spans 18 amino acids. In DNA form, the CDR3 reads TGCGCCAGCAGCCAAGATCCTTTAATATGTGGCAGGATCACTGAAGCTTTCTTT. Translated, it gives CASSQDPLICGRITEAFF.

The chain has TRBV6-4 and TRBJ2-2; 8 bases are shared with TRBD2. Looked up from germline, CDR1 is MRHNA and CDR2 is SNTAGT. This CDR3 has 15 residues. V was clipped by 5 bases and J by 4 bases; unmatched bases: 6. CDR3 bases: TGTGCCAGCAGTACCGGGACTAGTGGCACCGGGGAGCTGTTTTTT. It codes for CASSTGTSGTGELFF.

V usage is TRBV19 and J usage is TRBJ2-3; 8 bases are shared with TRBD1. Germline CDR1 and CDR2: LNHDA and SQIVND (reference sequence). The length of the CDR3 is 16 residues. Trimming took 5 bases from V and 7 from J; bases not matched to a gene: 14. CDR3 DNA sequence: TGTGCCAGTAGTCGGTACGGGACAGGACCTCAAAATACGCAGTATTTT. This codes for CASSRYGTGPQNTQYF.